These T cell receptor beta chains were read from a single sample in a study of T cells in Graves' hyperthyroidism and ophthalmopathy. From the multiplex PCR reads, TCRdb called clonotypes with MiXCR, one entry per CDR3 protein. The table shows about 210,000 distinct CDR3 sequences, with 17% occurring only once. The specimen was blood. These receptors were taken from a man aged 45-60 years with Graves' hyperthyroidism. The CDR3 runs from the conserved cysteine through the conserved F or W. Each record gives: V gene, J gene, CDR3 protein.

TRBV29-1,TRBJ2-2,CSGYDTGELFF
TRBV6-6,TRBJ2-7,CASSYSASGKYEQYF
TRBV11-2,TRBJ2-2,CASSLGGRELFF
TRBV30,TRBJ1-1,CAWSVGIEAFF
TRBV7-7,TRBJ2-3,CASSAGFGTDTQYF
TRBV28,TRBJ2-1,CASSPVGAVYNEQFF
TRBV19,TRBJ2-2,CASSGPDGRNRLFF
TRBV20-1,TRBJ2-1,CSARYFGRDYNEQFF
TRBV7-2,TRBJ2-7,CASSQSSGEYYEQYF
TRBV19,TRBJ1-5,CASSMGRGGNQPQHF
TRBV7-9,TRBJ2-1,CASSLEGLAGDNEQFF
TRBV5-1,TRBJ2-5,CASRLTSGSFETQYF
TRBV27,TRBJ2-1,CASSAARAGADNEQFF
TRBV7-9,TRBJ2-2,CASSHPLPAYHTGELFF
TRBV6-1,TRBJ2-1,CASSWDPGLGNNEQFF
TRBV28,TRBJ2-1,CASTNGRGWEQFF
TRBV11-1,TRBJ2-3,CASSSTDTQYF
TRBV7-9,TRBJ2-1,CASISRTSSNEQFF
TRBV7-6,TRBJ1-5,CASSSGQGAKSNQPQHF
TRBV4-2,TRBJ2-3,CASSQGAAGTDTQYF
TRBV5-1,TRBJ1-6,CASSFGGREPLHF
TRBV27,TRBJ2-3,CASSFYRTSTDTQYF
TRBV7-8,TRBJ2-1,CASRPPGLAGGVSYNEQFF
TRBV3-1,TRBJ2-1,CARSRDGDTDNEQFF
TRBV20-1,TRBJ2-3,CSAVAATRTDTQYF
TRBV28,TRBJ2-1,CASSVPGLATPPNEQFF